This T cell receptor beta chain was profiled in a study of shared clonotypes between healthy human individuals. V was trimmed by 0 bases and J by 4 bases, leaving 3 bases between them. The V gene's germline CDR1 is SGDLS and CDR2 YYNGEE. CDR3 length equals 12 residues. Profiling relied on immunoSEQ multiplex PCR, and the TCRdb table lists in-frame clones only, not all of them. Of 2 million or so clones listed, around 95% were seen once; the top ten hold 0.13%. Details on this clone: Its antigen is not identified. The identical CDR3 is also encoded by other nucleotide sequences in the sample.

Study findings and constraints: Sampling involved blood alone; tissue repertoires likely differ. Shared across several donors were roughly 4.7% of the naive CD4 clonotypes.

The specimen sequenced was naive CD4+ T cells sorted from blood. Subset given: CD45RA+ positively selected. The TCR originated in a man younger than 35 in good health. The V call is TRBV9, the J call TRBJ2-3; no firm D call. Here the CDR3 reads CASSVDSDTQYF. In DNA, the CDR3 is TGTGCCAGCAGCGTAGACTCAGATACGCAGTATTTT.